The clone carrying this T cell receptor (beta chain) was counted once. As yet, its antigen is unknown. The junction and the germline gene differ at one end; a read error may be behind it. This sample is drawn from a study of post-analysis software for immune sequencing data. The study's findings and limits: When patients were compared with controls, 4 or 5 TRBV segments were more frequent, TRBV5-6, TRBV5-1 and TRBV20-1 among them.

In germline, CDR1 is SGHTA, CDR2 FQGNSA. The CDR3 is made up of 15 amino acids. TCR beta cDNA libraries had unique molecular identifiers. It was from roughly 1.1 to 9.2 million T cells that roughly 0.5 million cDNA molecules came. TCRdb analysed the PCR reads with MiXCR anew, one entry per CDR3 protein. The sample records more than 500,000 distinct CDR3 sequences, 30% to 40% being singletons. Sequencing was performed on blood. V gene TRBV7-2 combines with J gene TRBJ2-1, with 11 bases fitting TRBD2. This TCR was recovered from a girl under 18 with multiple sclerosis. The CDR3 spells CACRYRLAGTNEQFF. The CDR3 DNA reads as TGTGCCTGCAGGTACCGACTAGCGGGGACGAATGAGCAGTTCTTC.